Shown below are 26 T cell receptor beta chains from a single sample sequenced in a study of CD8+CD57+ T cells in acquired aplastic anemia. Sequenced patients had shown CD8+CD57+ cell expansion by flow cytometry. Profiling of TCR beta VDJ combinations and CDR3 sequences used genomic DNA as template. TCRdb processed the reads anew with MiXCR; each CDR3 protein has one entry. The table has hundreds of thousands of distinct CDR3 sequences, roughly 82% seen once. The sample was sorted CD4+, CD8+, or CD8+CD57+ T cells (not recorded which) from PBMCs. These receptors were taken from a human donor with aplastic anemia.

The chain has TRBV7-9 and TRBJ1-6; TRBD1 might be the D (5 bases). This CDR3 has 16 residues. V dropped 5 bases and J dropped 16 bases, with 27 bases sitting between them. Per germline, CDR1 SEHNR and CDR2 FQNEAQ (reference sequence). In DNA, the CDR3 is TGTGCCAGCAGCCTTTTGGGGGGTCCCCAGCATTCTGGTCTCCACTTT. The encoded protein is CASSLLGGPQHSGLHF.

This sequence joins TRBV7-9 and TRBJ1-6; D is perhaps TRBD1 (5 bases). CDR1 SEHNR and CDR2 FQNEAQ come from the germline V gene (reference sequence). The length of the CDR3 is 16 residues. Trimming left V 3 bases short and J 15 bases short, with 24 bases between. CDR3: CASSFQRSGGAMSLHF. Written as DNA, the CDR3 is TGTGCCAGCAGCTTTCAAAGAAGCGGGGGTGCGATGAGCCTCCACTTT.

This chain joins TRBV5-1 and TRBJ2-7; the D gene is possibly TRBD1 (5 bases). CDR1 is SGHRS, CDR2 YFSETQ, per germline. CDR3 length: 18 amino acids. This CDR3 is CASSFRPDLTALSYEQYV. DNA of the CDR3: TGTGCCAGCAGCTTTCGGCCAGATCTGACAGCCCTTTCCTACGAGCAGTACGTC.

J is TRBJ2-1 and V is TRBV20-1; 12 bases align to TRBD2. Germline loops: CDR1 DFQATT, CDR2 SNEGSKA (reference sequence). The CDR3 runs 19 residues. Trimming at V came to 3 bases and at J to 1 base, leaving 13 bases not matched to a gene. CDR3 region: CSASWLAGGTGWSYNEQFF. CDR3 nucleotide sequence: TGCAGTGCTAGCTGGCTAGCGGGGGGGACAGGGTGGTCCTACAATGAGCAGTTCTTC.

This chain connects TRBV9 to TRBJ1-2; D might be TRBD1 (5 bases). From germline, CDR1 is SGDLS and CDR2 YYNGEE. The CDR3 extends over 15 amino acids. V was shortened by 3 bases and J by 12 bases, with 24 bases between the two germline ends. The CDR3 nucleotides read TGTGCCAGCAGCGGGGGGGACCGACTGGGAGGAAACAACACCTTC. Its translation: CASSGGDRLGGNNTF.

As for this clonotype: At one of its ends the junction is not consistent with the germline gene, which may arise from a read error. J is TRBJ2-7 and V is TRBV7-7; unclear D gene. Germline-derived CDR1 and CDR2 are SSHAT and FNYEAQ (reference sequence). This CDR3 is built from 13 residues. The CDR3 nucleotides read TGTGCTAGCAGCTTAGGAGTATCGAATGAGCAGTACTTC. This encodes CASSLGVSNEQYF.

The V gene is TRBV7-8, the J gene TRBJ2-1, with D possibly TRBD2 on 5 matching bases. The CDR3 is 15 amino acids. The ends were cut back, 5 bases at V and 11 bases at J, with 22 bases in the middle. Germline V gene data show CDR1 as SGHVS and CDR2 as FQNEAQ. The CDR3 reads CASSTAVSSYTQQFF. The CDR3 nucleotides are TGTGCCAGCAGCACAGCGGTGAGTTCCTATACGCAGCAGTTCTTC.

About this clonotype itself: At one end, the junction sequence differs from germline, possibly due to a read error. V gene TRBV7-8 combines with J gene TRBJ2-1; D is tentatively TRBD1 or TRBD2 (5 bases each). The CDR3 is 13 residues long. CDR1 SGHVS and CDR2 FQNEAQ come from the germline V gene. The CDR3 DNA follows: TGTGCCAGCAGCGATGGGGGAATTCATGAGACGCACTTC. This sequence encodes CASSDGGIHETHF.

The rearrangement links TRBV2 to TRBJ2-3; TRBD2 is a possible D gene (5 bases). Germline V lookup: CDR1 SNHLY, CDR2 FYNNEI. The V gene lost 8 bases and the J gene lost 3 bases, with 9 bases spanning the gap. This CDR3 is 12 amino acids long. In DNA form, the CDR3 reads TGTGCCAGCGGGAGAAGGACAGATACGCAGTATTTT. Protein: CASGRRTDTQYF.

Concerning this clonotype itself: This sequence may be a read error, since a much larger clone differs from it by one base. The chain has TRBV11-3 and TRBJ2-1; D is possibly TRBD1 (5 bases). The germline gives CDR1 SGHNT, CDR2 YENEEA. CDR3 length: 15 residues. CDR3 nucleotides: TGTGTCAGCAGCATAGATCTGACAGCCTACAATGAGCAGTTCTTC. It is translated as CVSSIDLTAYNEQFF.

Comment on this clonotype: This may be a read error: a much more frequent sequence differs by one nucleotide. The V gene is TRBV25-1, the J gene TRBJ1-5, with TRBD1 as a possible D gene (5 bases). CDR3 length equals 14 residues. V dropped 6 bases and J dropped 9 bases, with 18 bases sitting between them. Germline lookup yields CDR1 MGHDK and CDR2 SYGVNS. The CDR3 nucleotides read TGTGCCAGCAGCTCCGGGGCAGGGACCGGGCCCCAGCATTTT. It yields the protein CASSSGAGTGPQHF.

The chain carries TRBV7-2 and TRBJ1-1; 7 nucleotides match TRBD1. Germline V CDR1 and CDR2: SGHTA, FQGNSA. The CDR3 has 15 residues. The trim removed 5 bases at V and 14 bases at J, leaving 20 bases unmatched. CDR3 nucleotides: TGTGCCAGCAGCAATGATCAGGGGGGGCAAAAGACCCAGTTCTTT. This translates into CASSNDQGGQKTQFF. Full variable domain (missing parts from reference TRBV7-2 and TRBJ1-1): GAGVSQSPSNKVTEKGKDVELRCDPISGHTALYWYRQSLGQGLEFLIYFQGNSAPDKSGLPSDRFSAERTGGSVSTLTIQRTQQEDSAVYLCASSNDQGGQKTQFFGQGTRLTVV.

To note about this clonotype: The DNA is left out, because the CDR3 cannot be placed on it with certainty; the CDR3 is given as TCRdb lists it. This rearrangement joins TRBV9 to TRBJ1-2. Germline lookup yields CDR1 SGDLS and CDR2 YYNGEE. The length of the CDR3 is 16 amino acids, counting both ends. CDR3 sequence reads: CTSSVGSDTQYFGYTF.

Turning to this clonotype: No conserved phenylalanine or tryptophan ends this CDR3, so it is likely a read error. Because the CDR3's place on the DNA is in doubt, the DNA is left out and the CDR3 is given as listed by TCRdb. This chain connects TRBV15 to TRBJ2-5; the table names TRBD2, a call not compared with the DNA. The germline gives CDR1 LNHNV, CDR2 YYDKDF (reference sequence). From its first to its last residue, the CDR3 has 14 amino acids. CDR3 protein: CAQPTGGPSKTPSS.

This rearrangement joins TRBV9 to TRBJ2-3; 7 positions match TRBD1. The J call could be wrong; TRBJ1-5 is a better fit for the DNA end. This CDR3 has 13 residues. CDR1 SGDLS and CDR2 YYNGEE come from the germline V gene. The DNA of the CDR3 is TGTGCCAGCGGGGAAGGGGGCGCAGAAACGCAGCATTTT. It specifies CASGEGGAETQHF.

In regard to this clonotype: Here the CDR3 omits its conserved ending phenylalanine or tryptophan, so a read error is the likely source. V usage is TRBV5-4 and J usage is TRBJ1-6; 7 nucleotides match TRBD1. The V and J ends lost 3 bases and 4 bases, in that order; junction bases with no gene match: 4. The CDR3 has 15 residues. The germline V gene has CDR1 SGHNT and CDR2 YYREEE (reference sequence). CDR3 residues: CASSSGTDYNSPLHL. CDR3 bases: TGTGCCAGCAGCTCAGGGACAGATTATAATTCACCCCTCCACTTG.

In DNA, the CDR3 is TGTGCCAGCAGGCCGGTAGGGGGGGAGCAGTTCTTC. This translates into CASRPVGGEQFF. The V call is TRBV5-4, the J call TRBJ2-1, with D perhaps given as TRBD1 or TRBD2 (6 bases each). The V end lost 5 bases, the J end lost 10 bases, and 13 bases lay between the germline ends. The CDR3 runs 12 residues. CDR1 SGHNT and CDR2 YYREEE come from the germline V gene (reference sequence).

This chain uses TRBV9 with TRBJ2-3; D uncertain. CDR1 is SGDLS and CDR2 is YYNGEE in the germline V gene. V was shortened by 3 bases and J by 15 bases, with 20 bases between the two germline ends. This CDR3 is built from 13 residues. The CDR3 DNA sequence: TGTGCCAGCAGCGACGGGTCAGCTACGCAGCATTATTTT. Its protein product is CASSDGSATQHYF.

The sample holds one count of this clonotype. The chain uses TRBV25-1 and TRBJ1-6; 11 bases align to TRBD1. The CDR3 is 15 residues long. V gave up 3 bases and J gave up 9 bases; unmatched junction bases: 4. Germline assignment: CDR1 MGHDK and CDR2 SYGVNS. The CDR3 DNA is TGTGCCAGCAGTGATACCGGACAGGGGGCTTCACCCCTCCACTTT. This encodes CASSDTGQGASPLHF.

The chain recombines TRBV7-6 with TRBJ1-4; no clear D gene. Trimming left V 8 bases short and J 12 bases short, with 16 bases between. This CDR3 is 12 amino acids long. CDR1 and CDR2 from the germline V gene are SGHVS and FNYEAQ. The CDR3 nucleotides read TGTGCCAGCTTCGGACCCGTTATAGAACTGTTTTTT. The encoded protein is CASFGPVIELFF.

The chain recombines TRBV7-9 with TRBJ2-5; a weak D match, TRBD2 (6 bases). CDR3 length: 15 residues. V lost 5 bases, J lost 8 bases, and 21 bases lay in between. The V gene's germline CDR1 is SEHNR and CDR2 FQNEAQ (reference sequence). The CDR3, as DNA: TGTGCCAGCAGCCTGGGGCCGGGGGAGGAGGCCACCCAGTACTTC. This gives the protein CASSLGPGEEATQYF.

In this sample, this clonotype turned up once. CDR3 nucleotide sequence: TGTGCCAGCAGCGAGACTACCTTCACAGATACGCAGTCTTTCTTT. Translating it yields CASSETTFTDTQSFF. This chain connects TRBV9 to TRBJ1-1; D unclear. The germline gives CDR1 SGDLS, CDR2 YYNGEE. This CDR3 comprises 15 residues. V lost 3 bases and J 12 bases, leaving 24 bases between the germline ends.

This CDR3 is CSVGQPSREQYF. In DNA, the CDR3 is TGCAGCGTTGGGCAACCTTCTCGGGAGCAGTACTTC. The V gene is TRBV29-1, the J gene TRBJ2-7; D gene ambiguous. This CDR3 is 12 amino acids long. The ends were cut back, 4 bases at V and 7 bases at J, with 14 bases in the middle. Germline lookup yields CDR1 SQVTM and CDR2 ANQGSEA.

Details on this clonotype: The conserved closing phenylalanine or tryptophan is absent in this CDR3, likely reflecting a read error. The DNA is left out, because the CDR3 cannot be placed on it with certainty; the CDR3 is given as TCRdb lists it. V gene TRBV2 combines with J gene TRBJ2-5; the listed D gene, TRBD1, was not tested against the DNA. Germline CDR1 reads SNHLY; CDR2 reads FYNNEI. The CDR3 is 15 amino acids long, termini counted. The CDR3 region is CASGSRGTDGQTFYS.

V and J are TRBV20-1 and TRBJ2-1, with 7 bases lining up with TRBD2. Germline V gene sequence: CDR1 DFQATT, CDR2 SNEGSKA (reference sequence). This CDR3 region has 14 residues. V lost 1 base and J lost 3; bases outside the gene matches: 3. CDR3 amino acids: CSARGLAGYNEQFF. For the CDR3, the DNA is TGCAGTGCTAGAGGACTAGCCGGCTACAATGAGCAGTTCTTC.

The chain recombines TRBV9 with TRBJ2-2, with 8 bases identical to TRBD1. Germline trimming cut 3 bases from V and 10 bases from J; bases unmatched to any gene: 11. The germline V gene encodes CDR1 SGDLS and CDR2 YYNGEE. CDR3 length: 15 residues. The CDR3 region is CASSAGTGAPTELFF. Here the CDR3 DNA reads TGTGCCAGCAGCGCCGGGACAGGAGCGCCTACGGAGCTGTTTTTT.